This entry concerns a single TCR beta chain. Its antigen is not identified. The data were taken from a study of T cells after yellow fever vaccination. The overall study: The fractions with low cell numbers were processed using SMART-Seq v4 Ultra Low Input.

Study-wide results and limits: Reappearance after the booster was observed for most primary-vaccination clones (about 97% CD4, more than 70% CD8). The study noted that FACS-sorted repertoires could contain abundant clonotypes contaminating from the bulk population.

TCRdb processed the 5' RACE reads anew with MiXCR; each CDR3 protein has one entry. Of 250,000 to 300,000 distinct CDR3 sequences in the sample, approximately 8% were seen once. There are 15 residues in the CDR3. Germline CDR1 is SEHNR and CDR2 is FQNEAQ (reference sequence). After removal of 10 bases from V and 1 base from J, the junction contained 2 bases not matched to a gene. The receptor comes from a man younger than 30 who received the YFV17D yellow fever vaccine. V and J are TRBV7-9 and TRBJ1-6, with TRBD1 matching 12 bases. Sequencing used CD4+ T cells sorted from PBMCs, obtained 5 days after the yellow fever booster vaccination. The CDR3 loop reads CATGQGASYNSPLHF. The CDR3 region has the DNA TGTGCCACGGGACAGGGGGCTTCCTATAATTCACCCCTCCACTTT.